This entry is about one T cell receptor (beta chain). The antigen is undetermined. V lost 3 bases and J lost 4; bases outside the gene matches: 2. Germline CDR1 is GTSNPN and CDR2 is SVGIG (reference sequence). The CDR3 length is 13 residues. Use of 60 Vbeta and 13 Jbeta primers characterized the PCR. TCRdb keeps only in-frame clones here, not all; method: immunoSEQ multiplex PCR. Its table lists 60,000 to 80,000 clones. The data originate from a study of cytomegalovirus exposure and HLA in healthy donors. Whole-study results and caveats: Most TCR sequences were uncommon, yet certain public TCRs appeared in many donors.

The TCR originated in a man in his forties in good health and CMV-seronegative. The specimen was PBMCs. The chain joins TRBV30 to TRBJ2-2; TRBD2 matches 7 bases. In DNA form, the CDR3 reads TGTGCCTGGAGCAGCGGGGTCACCGGGGAGCTGTTTTTT. Translated: CAWSSGVTGELFF.